Below, 22 T cell receptor beta chains from the same sample are listed, as sequenced in a study of cytomegalovirus exposure and HLA in healthy donors. Amplification used 60 Vbeta primers and 13 Jbeta primers. Sequencing was performed with immunoSEQ multiplex PCR; in TCRdb, only in-frame clones are kept and a portion is missing. The sample yields some 150,000 clones, 82% seen once. Sequencing input: PBMCs. The receptors originated from a man between 50 and 59 years old in good health and CMV-seropositive.

As DNA, the CDR3 is TGTGCCAGCAGCCAAGCCGGGACAGAAAATCAGCCCCAGCATTTT. The encoded protein is CASSQAGTENQPQHF. V usage is TRBV4-2 and J usage is TRBJ1-5, with 7 nucleotides matching TRBD1. The V gene's germline CDR1 is LGHNA and CDR2 YNFKEQ. This CDR3 has 15 amino acids. V was pared by 1 base and J by 4 bases, with 4 bases of the junction left unmatched.

This clone was seen a handful of times. The chain uses TRBV4-3 and TRBJ1-5; a possible D gene is TRBD1 (6 bases). This CDR3 spans 15 amino acids. Per the germline V gene, CDR1 is LGHNA and CDR2 is YSLEER. V was trimmed by 0 bases and J by 6 bases, leaving 12 bases between them. In nucleotides, the CDR3 is TGCGCCAGCAGCCAAGATACAGGGTCAGGTCAGCCCCAGCATTTT. Amino acids: CASSQDTGSGQPQHF.

This clone was recorded once. This same CDR3 is encoded by further DNA sequences in the sample. V and J are TRBV28 and TRBJ2-1; D might be TRBD2 (5 bases). Germline V gene lookup returns CDR1 MDHEN and CDR2 SYDVKM. The CDR3 has 11 residues. The V end was cut by 8 bases, the J end by 5 bases, with 7 bases between. CDR3 loop: CASGENNEQFF. The DNA for the CDR3 is TGTGCCAGCGGGGAGAACAATGAGCAGTTCTTC.

As regards this clone: A read error may produce the germline difference seen at one junction end. CDR3 in DNA: TGTGCCAGCAGGCCCGGGACAAACACCAGGGAGCTGTTTTTT. Its protein is CASRPGTNTRELFF. This rearrangement joins TRBV7-6 to TRBJ2-2; D is perhaps TRBD1 (6 bases). Germline lookup yields CDR1 SGHVS and CDR2 FNYEAQ. This CDR3 spans 14 amino acids.

The CDR3 spells CASSQGQGGRYGYTF. CDR3 DNA sequence: TGTGCCAGCAGCCAAGGACAGGGGGGCCGGTATGGCTACACCTTC. This chain connects TRBV6-5 to TRBJ1-2; 10 bases map to TRBD1. The germline CDR1 and CDR2 sequences are MNHEY and SVGAGI. The CDR3 runs to 15 residues. V gave up 6 bases and J gave up 5 bases; unmatched junction bases: 9.

This sequence joins TRBV28 and TRBJ2-7, with D perhaps matching TRBD2 (7 bases). V lost 8 bases and J 7 bases, leaving 18 bases between the germline ends. Germline assignment: CDR1 MDHEN and CDR2 SYDVKM. The CDR3 runs 13 residues. For the CDR3, the DNA is TGTGCCAGCGGGGGGGGGCCGGGTCAAGAGCAGTACTTC. Encoded protein: CASGGGPGQEQYF. Full variable domain (outside the CDR3, taken from reference TRBV28 and TRBJ2-7): DVKVTQSSRYLVKRTGEKVFLECVQDMDHENMFWYRQDPGLGLRLIYFSYDVKMKEKGDIPEGYSVSREKKERFSLILESASTNQTSMYLCASGGGPGQEQYFGPGTRLTVT.

The genes are TRBV5-4 and TRBJ1-6, with 10 bases aligning to TRBD1. Germline trimming cut 2 bases from V and 10 bases from J; bases unmatched to any gene: 6. The CDR3 is 15 residues long. The germline CDR1 and CDR2 sequences are SGHNT and YYREEE (reference sequence). The CDR3 reads CASSLDRGRVSPLHF. The DNA of the CDR3 is TGTGCCAGCAGCTTAGACAGGGGGCGAGTCTCACCCCTCCACTTT. The whole variable domain, filled in from reference TRBV5-4 and TRBJ1-6, reads ETGVTQSPTHLIKTRGQQVTLRCSSQSGHNTVSWYQQALGQGPQFIFQYYREEENGRGNFPPRFSGLQFPNYSSELNVNALELDDSALYLCASSLDRGRVSPLHFGNGTRLTVT.

The chain joins TRBV6-5 to TRBJ2-7; TRBD1 might be the D (5 bases). This CDR3 is 12 amino acids long. Trimming removed 2 bases at V and 5 bases at J, with 7 bases between. Looked up from germline, CDR1 is MNHEY and CDR2 is SVGAGI. The CDR3 reads CASSYDSHEQYF. The CDR3 coding sequence is TGTGCCAGCAGTTACGACAGCCACGAGCAGTACTTC.

This sequence joins TRBV4-3 and TRBJ2-7; TRBD2 aligns across 10 bases. The CDR3 has 16 residues. The ends lost 6 bases at V and 1 base at J; junction bases unmatched: 9. Germline V gives CDR1 LGHNA, CDR2 YSLEER. The CDR3 reads CASSWLAGEGSYEQYF. CDR3 nucleotides: TGCGCCAGCAGTTGGCTAGCGGGAGAGGGATCCTACGAGCAGTACTTC.

The chain has TRBV13 and TRBJ1-2, with 7 bases aligning to TRBD1. V shed 4 bases, J shed 4 bases, and the junction held 21 bases outside the gene matches. CDR1 and CDR2 from the germline V gene are PRHDT and FYEKMQ (reference sequence). CDR3 length equals 19 residues. The CDR3 DNA follows: TGTGCCAGCAGCTACCCCTCGGGGACCGGGACAGAAAACTTCTATGGCTACACCTTC. This translates into CASSYPSGTGTENFYGYTF.

Notes on this clone: The sample carries other DNA sequences with the same CDR3. The CDR3 region has the DNA TGTGCCAGCAGCGTAGGCCCTAGCGGGGGATACGAGCAGTACTTC. Translating gives CASSVGPSGGYEQYF. The V gene is TRBV9, the J gene TRBJ2-7; 10 positions agree with TRBD2. CDR3 length equals 15 residues. Germline trimming cut 0 bases from V and 4 bases from J; bases unmatched to any gene: 4. The germline V gene encodes CDR1 SGDLS and CDR2 YYNGEE.

The chain has TRBV29-1 and TRBJ2-7; 9 positions match TRBD1. The germline gives CDR1 SQVTM, CDR2 ANQGSEA. The CDR3 has 13 residues. J gave up 5 bases and V 3 bases, and 5 bases lay outside the gene matches. This chain's CDR3 is CSVDPGQGNEQYF. CDR3 DNA sequence: TGCAGCGTTGATCCGGGACAGGGAAACGAGCAGTACTTC.

This clone has just a few counts. V usage is TRBV5-6 and J usage is TRBJ1-2; TRBD1 matches 7 bases. The CDR3 is made up of 16 amino acids. CDR1 and CDR2 (germline): SGHDT, YYEEEE. Trimming took 4 bases from V and 3 from J; bases not matched to a gene: 12. The CDR3 is CASSPLKGGWDYGYTF. CDR3 sequence (DNA): TGTGCCAGCAGCCCCCTGAAAGGGGGCTGGGACTATGGCTACACCTTC.

The V and J genes are TRBV29-1 and TRBJ2-5; TRBD1 aligns across 9 bases. Germline V gene lookup returns CDR1 SQVTM and CDR2 ANQGSEA. Trimming cost V 7 bases and J 5 bases; bases outside gene matches: 14. The CDR3 totals 15 residues. Here the CDR3 DNA reads TGCAGCGCTGTCCCCCAAACCGGGACAGGGGAGACCCAGTACTTC. This sequence encodes CSAVPQTGTGETQYF.

This chain uses TRBV6-5 with TRBJ2-1; D uncertain. V was pared by 5 bases and J by 6 bases, with 5 bases between. This CDR3 spans 11 amino acids. Germline loops: CDR1 MNHEY, CDR2 SVGAGI. The CDR3 nucleotides read TGTGCCAGCAGTACTGCCAATGAGCAGTTCTTC. Its protein product is CASSTANEQFF.

The chain combines TRBV15 with TRBJ2-3; 9 bases fit TRBD2. The V and J ends lost 3 bases and 3 bases, in that order; junction bases with no gene match: 4. The CDR3 totals 15 residues. Germline V lookup: CDR1 LNHNV, CDR2 YYDKDF (reference sequence). The CDR3 reads CATSRHSGSTDTQYF. CDR3 DNA: TGTGCCACCAGCAGGCATAGCGGGAGTACAGATACGCAGTATTTT.

This rearrangement joins TRBV28 to TRBJ2-7, with 9 bases lining up with TRBD1. From germline, CDR1 is MDHEN and CDR2 SYDVKM. The CDR3 length is 15 residues. V was pared by 4 bases and J by 5 bases, with 9 bases of the junction left unmatched. The CDR3 DNA follows: TGTGCCAGCAGTTCCGGAGGACAGGGGCGGAACGAGCAGTACTTC. Translation: CASSSGGQGRNEQYF.

The genes are TRBV7-9 and TRBJ1-2, with no clear D. Looked up from germline, CDR1 is SEHNR and CDR2 is FQNEAQ (reference sequence). This CDR3 contains 16 residues. V was cut by 5 bases and J by 7 bases, with 23 bases left in between. CDR3: CASSDEGTKGLRGYTF. CDR3 DNA: TGTGCCAGCAGCGACGAGGGTACTAAGGGTTTGCGTGGCTACACCTTC.

CDR3 sequence reads: CASSLDLPADTQYF. CDR3 DNA: TGTGCCAGCAGCTTAGATCTCCCCGCAGATACGCAGTATTTT. V usage is TRBV7-2 and J usage is TRBJ2-3, with D unresolved. The germline V gene encodes CDR1 SGHTA and CDR2 FQGNSA. The CDR3 is 14 amino acids. Trimming cost V 1 base and J 4 bases, with 9 bases left between them.

V usage is TRBV6-6 and J usage is TRBJ2-3, with D perhaps matching TRBD2 (5 bases). Looked up from germline, CDR1 is MNHNY and CDR2 is SVGAGI (reference sequence). The CDR3 spans 13 residues. Trimming took off 7 bases at V and 4 bases at J, with 12 bases between the two ends. The CDR3 region has the DNA TGTGCCAGCAAACGGGGTGGCCCAGATACGCAGTATTTT. Its protein product is CASKRGGPDTQYF.

Note on this clone: The sample holds other DNA sequences that translate to the same CDR3. The chain employs TRBV9 and TRBJ2-5, with D perhaps matching TRBD1 (6 bases). CDR3 length: 13 residues. Trimming left V 2 bases short and J 2 bases short, with 7 bases between. The V gene's germline CDR1 is SGDLS and CDR2 YYNGEE. The CDR3 nucleotides are TGTGCCAGCAGCGTTGACAGGCAAGAGACCCAGTACTTC. Translation gives CASSVDRQETQYF.

This sequence joins TRBV21-1 and TRBJ1-1; no DNA check was done on the table's D call, TRBD1. TRBV21-1 is designated a pseudogene. This CDR3 spans 16 amino acids. CDR3 amino acids: CASSSRDRGMNTEAFF. CDR3 DNA sequence: TGTGCCAGCAGCTCACGGGACAGGGGAATGAACACTGAAGCTTTCTTT.